This T cell receptor beta chain originates from a study of identical twins' blood T cells. Study summary: Approximately 50 million reads came from around twelve libraries, six alpha, six beta.

Via MiXCR, TCRdb re-called the 5' RACE reads, giving one row per CDR3 protein. The data hold 350,000 to 400,000 distinct CDR3 sequences, with 28% observed a single time. V shed 4 bases and J shed 4 bases, with 20 bases lying between them. Per the germline V gene, CDR1 is SGHDT and CDR2 is YYEEEE. This CDR3 is built from 16 residues. Donors were six healthy women in three monozygous twin pairs. This chain uses TRBV5-6 with TRBJ1-1; TRBD1 might be the D (6 bases). Sequences were obtained from PBMCs. This receptor was identified in a woman between 18 and 50 years old in good health. The CDR3 DNA reads as TGTGCCAGCAGCCTGACGGGACAAGGAAGGAGCACTGAAGCTTTCTTT. Translated, it gives CASSLTGQGRSTEAFF.